This T cell receptor (beta chain) was recovered during a study of blood T cells in healthy people across ages. Next came a second PCR, run for about 7 to 12 cycles, which used a sample-barcoded 5' primer along with a J-beta primer mix. Sequencing of every sample gave 3 million or more CDR3-containing paired-end reads. TCRdb itself ran the 5' RACE reads through MiXCR, one entry per CDR3 protein. The data hold over 950,000 distinct CDR3 sequences, with approximately 50% observed a single time. Collection of roughly 9.8 milliliters of peripheral blood was performed for each donor. Broader study findings: Higher diversity, along with more naive CD4+ cells, distinguished long-lived donors from aged donors.

This clonotype was seen a few times. The target antigen is unknown. V lost 0 bases to trimming and J lost 2 bases; unmatched junction nucleotides: 2. The CDR3 totals 17 residues. Germline V gene lookup returns CDR1 SGHAT and CDR2 FQNNGV. Sequenced input: blood. This sequence originates from a woman aged 55-70 years in good health. The chain has TRBV11-2 and TRBJ2-5, with 14 bases matching TRBD2. The CDR3 DNA sequence: TGTGCCAGCAGCTTAGAAGGACTAGCGGGAGGTCAAGAGACCCAGTACTTC. It translates to CASSLEGLAGGQETQYF.